Ten or more counts support the clone carrying this TCR beta chain. This CDR3 contains 13 residues. V shed 6 bases and J shed 3 bases, with 12 bases lying between them. These data originate in a study of blood T cells in healthy people across ages. A sample-barcoded 5' primer and a J-beta primer mix were used in a second PCR of about 6 to 11 cycles. TCRdb re-called the 5' RACE reads through MiXCR, storing one row per CDR3 protein. The table lists over 1,300,000 distinct CDR3 sequences, around 59% of them singletons. Sequenced: blood. The TCR originated in a man younger than 30 in good health. The chain combines TRBV12-3 or TRBV12-4 with TRBJ2-7; D is unresolved. CDR3 sequence: CASSPGRVYEQYF. CDR3 sequence (DNA): TGTGCCAGCAGCCCCGGACGAGTCTACGAGCAGTACTTC.